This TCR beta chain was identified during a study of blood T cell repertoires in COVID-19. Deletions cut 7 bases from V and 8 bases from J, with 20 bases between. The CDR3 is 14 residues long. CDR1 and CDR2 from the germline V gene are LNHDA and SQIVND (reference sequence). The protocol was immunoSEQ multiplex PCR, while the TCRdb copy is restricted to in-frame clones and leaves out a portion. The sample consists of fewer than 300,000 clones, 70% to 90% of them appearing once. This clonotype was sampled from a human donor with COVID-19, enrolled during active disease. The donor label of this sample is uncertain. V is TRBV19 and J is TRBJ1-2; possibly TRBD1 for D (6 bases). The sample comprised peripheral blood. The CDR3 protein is CASTPGGGSGGYTF. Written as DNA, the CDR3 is TGTGCCAGTACCCCCGGCGGGGGCTCGGGGGGCTACACCTTC.